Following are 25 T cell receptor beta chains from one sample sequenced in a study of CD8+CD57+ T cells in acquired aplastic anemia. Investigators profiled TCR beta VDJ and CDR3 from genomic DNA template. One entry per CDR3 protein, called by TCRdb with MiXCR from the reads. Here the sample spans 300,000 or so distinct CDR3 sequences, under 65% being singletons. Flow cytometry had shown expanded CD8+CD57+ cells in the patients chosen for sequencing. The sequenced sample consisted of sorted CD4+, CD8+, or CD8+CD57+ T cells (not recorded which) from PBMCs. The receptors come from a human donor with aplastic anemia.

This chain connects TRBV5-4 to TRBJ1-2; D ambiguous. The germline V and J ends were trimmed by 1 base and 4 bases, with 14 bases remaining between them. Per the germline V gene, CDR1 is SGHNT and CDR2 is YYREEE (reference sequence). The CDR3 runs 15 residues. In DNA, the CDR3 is TGTGCCAGCAGCTTGAGAGGAGACACCCTCTATGGCTACACCTTC. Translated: CASSLRGDTLYGYTF.

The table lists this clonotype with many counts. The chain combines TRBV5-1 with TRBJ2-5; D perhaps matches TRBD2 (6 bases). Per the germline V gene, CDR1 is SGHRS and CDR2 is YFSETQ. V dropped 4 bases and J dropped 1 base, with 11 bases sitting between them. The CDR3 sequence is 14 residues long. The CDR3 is CASSVTGVQETQYF. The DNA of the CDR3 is TGCGCCAGCAGCGTGACGGGAGTCCAAGAGACCCAGTACTTC.

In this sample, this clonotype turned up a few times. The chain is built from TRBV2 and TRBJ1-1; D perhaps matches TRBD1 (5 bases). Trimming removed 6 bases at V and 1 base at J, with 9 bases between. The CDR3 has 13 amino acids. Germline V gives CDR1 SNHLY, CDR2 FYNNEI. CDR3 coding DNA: TGTGCCAGCAGAAATCAGGGGAACACTGAAGCTTTCTTT. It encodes CASRNQGNTEAFF. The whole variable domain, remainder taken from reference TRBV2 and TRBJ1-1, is EPEVTQTPSHQVTQMGQEVILRCVPISNHLYFYWYRQILGQKVEFLVSFYNNEISEKSEIFDDQFSVERPDGSNFTLKIRSTKLEDSAMYFCASRNQGNTEAFFGQGTRLTVV.

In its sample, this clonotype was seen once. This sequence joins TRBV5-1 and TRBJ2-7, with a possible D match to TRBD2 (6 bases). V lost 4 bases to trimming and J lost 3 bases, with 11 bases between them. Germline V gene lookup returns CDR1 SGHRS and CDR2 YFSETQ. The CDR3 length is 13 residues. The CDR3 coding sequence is TGCGCCAGCAGCACCCTGGGGGGCTACGAGCAGTACTTC. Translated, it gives CASSTLGGYEQYF. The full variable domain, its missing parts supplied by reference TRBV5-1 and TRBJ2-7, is KAGVTQTPRYLIKTRGQQVTLSCSPISGHRSVSWYQQTPGQGLQFLFEYFSETQRNKGNFPGRFSGRQFSNSRSEMNVSTLELGDSALYLCASSTLGGYEQYFGPGTRLTVT.

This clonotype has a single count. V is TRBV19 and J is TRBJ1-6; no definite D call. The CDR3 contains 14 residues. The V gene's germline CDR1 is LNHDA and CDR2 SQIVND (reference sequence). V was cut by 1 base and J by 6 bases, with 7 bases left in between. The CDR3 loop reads CASSIGGGNSPLHF. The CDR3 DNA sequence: TGTGCCAGTAGTATAGGGGGTGGTAATTCACCCCTCCACTTT.

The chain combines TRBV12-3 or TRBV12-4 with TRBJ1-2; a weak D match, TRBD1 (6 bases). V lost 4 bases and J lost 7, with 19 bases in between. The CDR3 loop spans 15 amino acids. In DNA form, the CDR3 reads TGTGCCAGCAGTTCTTGGGCGTGGGGGGCAGGTGGCTACACCTTC. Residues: CASSSWAWGAGGYTF.

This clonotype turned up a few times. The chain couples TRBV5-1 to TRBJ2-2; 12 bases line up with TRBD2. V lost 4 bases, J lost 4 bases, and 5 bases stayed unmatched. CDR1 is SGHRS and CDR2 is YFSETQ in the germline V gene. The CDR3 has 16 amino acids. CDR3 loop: CASSNLAGGFTGELFF. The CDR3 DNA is TGCGCCAGCAGCAACCTAGCGGGAGGGTTCACCGGGGAGCTGTTTTTT. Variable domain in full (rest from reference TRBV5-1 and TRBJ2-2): KAGVTQTPRYLIKTRGQQVTLSCSPISGHRSVSWYQQTPGQGLQFLFEYFSETQRNKGNFPGRFSGRQFSNSRSEMNVSTLELGDSALYLCASSNLAGGFTGELFFGEGSRLTVL.

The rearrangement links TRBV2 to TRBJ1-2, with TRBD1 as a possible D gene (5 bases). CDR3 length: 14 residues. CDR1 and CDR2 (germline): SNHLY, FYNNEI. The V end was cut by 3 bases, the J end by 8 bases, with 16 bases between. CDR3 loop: CASSDTTGVGGYTF. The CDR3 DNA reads TGTGCCAGCAGTGACACCACAGGTGTGGGCGGCTACACCTTC.

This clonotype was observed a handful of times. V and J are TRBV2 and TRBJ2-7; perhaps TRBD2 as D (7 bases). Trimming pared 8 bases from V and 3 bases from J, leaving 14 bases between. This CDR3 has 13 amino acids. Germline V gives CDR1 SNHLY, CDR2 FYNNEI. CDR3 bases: TGTGCCAGCTGCATAGGGGGGGGCTACGAGCAGTACTTC. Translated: CASCIGGGYEQYF.

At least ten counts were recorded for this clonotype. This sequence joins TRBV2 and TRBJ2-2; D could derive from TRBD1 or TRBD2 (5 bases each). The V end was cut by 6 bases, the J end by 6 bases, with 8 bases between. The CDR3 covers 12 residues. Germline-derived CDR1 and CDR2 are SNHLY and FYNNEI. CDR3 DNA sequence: TGTGCCAGCAGCGAGGGACCCGGGGAGCTGTTTTTT. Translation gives CASSEGPGELFF.

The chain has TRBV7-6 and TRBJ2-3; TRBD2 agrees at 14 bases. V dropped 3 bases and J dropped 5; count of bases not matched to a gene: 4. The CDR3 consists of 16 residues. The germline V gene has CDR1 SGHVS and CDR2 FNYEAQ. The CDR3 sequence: CASSLGLAGVGDTQYF. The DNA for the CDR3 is TGTGCCAGCAGCTTGGGACTAGCGGGAGTCGGAGATACGCAGTATTTT.

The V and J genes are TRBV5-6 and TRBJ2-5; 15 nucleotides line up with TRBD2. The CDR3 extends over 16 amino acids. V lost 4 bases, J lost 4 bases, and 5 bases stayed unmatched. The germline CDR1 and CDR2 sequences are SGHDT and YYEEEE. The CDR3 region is CASSTGLAGGGETQYF. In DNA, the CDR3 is TGTGCCAGCAGCACCGGACTAGCGGGAGGGGGAGAGACCCAGTACTTC.

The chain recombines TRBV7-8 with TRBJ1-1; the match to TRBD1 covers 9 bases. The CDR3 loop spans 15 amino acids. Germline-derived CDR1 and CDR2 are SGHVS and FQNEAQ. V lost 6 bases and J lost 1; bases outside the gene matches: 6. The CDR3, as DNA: TGTGCCAGCAGTGAACTGACAGGGGGGAACACTGAAGCTTTCTTT. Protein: CASSELTGGNTEAFF.

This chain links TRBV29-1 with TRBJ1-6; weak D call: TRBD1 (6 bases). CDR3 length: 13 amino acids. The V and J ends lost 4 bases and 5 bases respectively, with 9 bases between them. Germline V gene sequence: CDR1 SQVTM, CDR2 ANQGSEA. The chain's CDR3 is CSVGTADNSPLHF. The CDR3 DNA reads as TGCAGCGTTGGGACAGCAGATAATTCACCCCTCCACTTT.

CDR3 nucleotides: TGTGCCACCAGCTCCATGGACAAGTCCTACGAGCAGTACTTC. Protein: CATSSMDKSYEQYF. V and J are TRBV15 and TRBJ2-7; a possible D gene is TRBD1 (5 bases). This CDR3 comprises 14 residues. CDR1 is LNHNV and CDR2 is YYDKDF in the germline V gene (reference sequence). Deletions cut 5 bases from V and 1 base from J, with 12 bases between. Full variable domain (outside the CDR3, taken from reference TRBV15 and TRBJ2-7): DAMVIQNPRYQVTQFGKPVTLSCSQTLNHNVMYWYQQKSSQAPKLLFHYYDKDFNNEADTPDNFQSRRPNTSFCFLDIRSPGLGDTAMYLCATSSMDKSYEQYFGPGTRLTVT.

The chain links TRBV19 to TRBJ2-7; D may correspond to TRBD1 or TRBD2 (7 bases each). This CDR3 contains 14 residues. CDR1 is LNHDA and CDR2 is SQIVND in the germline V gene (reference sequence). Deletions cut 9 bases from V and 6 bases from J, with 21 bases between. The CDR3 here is CASLPQGGATEQYF. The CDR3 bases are TGTGCCAGCCTCCCCCAGGGGGGGGCAACCGAGCAGTACTTC.

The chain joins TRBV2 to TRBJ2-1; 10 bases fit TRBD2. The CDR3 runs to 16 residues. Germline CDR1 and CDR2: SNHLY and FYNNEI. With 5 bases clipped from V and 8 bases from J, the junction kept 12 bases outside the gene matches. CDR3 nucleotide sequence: TGTGCCAGCAGTTATCAGAGCGGGGGGGCCCTAGATGAGCAGTTCTTC. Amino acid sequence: CASSYQSGGALDEQFF.

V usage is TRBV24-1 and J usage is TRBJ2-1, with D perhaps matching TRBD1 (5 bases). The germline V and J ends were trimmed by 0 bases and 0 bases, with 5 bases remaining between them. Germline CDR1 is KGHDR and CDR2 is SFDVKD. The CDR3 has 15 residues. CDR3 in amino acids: CATSDLQGSYNEQFF. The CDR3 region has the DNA TGTGCCACCAGTGATTTGCAGGGCTCCTACAATGAGCAGTTCTTC.

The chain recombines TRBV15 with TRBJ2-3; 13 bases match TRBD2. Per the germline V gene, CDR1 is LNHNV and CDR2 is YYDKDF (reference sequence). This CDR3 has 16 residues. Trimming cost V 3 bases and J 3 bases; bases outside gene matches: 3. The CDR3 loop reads CATSSKTSGGTDTQYF. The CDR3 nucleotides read TGTGCCACCAGCAGTAAGACTAGCGGGGGGACAGATACGCAGTATTTT.

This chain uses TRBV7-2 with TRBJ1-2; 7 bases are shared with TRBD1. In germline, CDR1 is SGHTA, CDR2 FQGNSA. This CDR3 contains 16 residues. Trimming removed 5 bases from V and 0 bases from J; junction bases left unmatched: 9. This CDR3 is CASSGPDRKPNYGYTF. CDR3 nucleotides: TGTGCCAGCAGCGGACCGGACAGGAAACCTAACTATGGCTACACCTTC.

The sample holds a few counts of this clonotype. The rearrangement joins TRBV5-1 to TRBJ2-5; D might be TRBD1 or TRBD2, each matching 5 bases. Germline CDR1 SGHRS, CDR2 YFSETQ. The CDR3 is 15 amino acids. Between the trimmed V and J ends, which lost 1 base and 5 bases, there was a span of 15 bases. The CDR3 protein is CASSLRGKEGETQYF. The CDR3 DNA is TGCGCCAGCAGCTTGCGTGGAAAAGAGGGGGAGACCCAGTACTTC. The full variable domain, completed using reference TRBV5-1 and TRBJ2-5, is KAGVTQTPRYLIKTRGQQVTLSCSPISGHRSVSWYQQTPGQGLQFLFEYFSETQRNKGNFPGRFSGRQFSNSRSEMNVSTLELGDSALYLCASSLRGKEGETQYFGPGTRLLVL.

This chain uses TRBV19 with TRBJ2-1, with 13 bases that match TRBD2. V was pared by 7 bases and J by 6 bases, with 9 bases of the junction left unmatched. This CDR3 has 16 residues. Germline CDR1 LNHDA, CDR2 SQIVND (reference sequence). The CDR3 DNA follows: TGTGCCAGTACCCCACTCACTAGCGGGAGGGTCAATGAGCAGTTCTTC. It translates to CASTPLTSGRVNEQFF. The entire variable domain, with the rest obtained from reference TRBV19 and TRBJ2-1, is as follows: DGGITQSPKYLFRKEGQNVTLSCEQNLNHDAMYWYRQDPGQGLRLIYYSQIVNDFQKGDIAEGYSVSREKKESFPLTVTSAQKNPTAFYLCASTPLTSGRVNEQFFGPGTRLTVL.

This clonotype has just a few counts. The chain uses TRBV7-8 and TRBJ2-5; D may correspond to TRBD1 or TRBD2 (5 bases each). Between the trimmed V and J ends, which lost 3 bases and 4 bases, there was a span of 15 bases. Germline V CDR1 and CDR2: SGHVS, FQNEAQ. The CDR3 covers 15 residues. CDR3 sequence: CASSFNPGPGETQYF. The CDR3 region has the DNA TGTGCCAGCAGCTTTAACCCGGGGCCGGGAGAGACCCAGTACTTC.

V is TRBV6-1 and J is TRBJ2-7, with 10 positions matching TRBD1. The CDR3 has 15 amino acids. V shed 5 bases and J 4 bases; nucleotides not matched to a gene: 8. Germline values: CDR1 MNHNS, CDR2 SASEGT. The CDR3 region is CASSYAGQGVYEQYF. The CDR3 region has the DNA TGTGCCAGCAGTTACGCTGGACAGGGGGTTTACGAGCAGTACTTC.

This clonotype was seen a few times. CDR3 sequence reads: CASSFGLTGTSPLHF. The CDR3 DNA reads as TGTGCCAGCAGTTTCGGGTTGACAGGGACTTCACCCCTCCACTTT. This chain connects TRBV2 to TRBJ1-6; 7 bases map to TRBD1. CDR3 length: 15 amino acids. J was trimmed by 9 bases and V by 5 bases; bases with no gene match: 10. The V gene's germline CDR1 is SNHLY and CDR2 FYNNEI.